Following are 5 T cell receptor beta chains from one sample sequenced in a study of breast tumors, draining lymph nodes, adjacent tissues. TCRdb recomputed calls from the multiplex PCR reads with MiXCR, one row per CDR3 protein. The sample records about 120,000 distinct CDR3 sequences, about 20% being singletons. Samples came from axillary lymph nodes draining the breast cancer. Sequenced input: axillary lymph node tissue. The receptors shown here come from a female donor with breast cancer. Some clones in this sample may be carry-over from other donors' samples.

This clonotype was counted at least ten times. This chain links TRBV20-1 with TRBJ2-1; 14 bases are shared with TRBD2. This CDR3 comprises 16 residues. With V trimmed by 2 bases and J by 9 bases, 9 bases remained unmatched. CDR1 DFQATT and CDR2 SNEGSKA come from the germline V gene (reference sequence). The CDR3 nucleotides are TGCAGTGCTAGACCAGGGACTAGCGGGAGAAGTTCTGAGCAGTTCTTC. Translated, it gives CSARPGTSGRSSEQFF.

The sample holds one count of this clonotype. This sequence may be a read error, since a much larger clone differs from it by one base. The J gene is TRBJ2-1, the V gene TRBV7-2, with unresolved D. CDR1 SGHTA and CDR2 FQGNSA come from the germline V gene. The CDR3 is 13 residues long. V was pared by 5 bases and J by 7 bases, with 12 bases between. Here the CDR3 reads CASSLYLENEQFF. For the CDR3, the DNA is TGTGCCAGCAGCCTTTACCTAGAGAATGAGCAGTTCTTC. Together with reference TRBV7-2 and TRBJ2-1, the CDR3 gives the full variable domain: GAGVSQSPSNKVTEKGKDVELRCDPISGHTALYWYRQSLGQGLEFLIYFQGNSAPDKSGLPSDRFSAERTGGSVSTLTIQRTQQEDSAVYLCASSLYLENEQFFGPGTRLTVL.

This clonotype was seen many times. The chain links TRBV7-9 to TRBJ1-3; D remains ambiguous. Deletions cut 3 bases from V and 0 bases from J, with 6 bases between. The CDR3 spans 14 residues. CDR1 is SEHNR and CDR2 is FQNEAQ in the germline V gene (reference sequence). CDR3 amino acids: CASSLAPSGNTIYF. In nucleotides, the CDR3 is TGTGCCAGCAGCTTGGCACCCTCTGGAAACACCATATATTTT.

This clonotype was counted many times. The CDR3 loop reads CATSLTGSGELFF. In nucleotides, the CDR3 is TGTGCCACCTCATTGACAGGGTCCGGGGAGCTGTTTTTT. The genes are TRBV24-1 and TRBJ2-2; the match to TRBD1 covers 7 bases. J was trimmed by 6 bases and V by 9 bases; bases with no gene match: 6. Looked up from germline, CDR1 is KGHDR and CDR2 is SFDVKD. The CDR3 has 13 residues.

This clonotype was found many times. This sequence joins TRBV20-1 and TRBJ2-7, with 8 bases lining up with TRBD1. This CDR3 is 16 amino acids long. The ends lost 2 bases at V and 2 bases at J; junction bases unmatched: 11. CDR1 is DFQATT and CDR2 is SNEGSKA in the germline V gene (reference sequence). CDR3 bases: TGCAGTGCTAGATCCATCGACAGGGGCCAACCCTACGAGCAGTACTTC. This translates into CSARSIDRGQPYEQYF.